The rows below give T cell receptor beta chains drawn from one sample of a study of Graves' ophthalmopathy and Graves' hyperthyroidism. TCRdb re-called the multiplex PCR reads with MiXCR, one entry per CDR3 protein. The sample contains about 600,000 distinct CDR3 sequences, 39% of which appear only once. Material: peripheral blood or thyroid tissue (not recorded which). All receptors derive from an adult man with Graves' hyperthyroidism. CDR3s include the opening cysteine and the closing phenylalanine or tryptophan. The order of the fields is J gene, D gene, clone size, V gene, CDR3 protein. A D gene is named only where the DNA matches it firmly. The size of a clone is reported for some rows only, either as once, few or many, or as a class for expanded clones.

j_call: TRBJ1-4
d_call: TRBD1
clone_size: many
v_call: TRBV5-6
cdr3_aa: CASSLAGGPNEKLFF

j_call: TRBJ2-7
d_call: TRBD2
clone_size: many
v_call: TRBV5-6
cdr3_aa: CASSLGLAEEQYF

j_call: TRBJ1-5
d_call: .
clone_size: many
v_call: TRBV10-3
cdr3_aa: CAISEDGNSNQPQHF

j_call: TRBJ2-5
d_call: .
clone_size: .
v_call: TRBV14
cdr3_aa: CASSQVWGGTQYF

j_call: TRBJ1-4
d_call: .
clone_size: .
v_call: TRBV9
cdr3_aa: CASSVGASRGLFF

j_call: TRBJ2-7
d_call: .
clone_size: .
v_call: TRBV12-3/TRBV12-4
cdr3_aa: CASSLRGDGQYF

j_call: TRBJ1-1
d_call: .
clone_size: many
v_call: TRBV12-3/TRBV12-4
cdr3_aa: CASNLPPARNTEAFF

j_call: TRBJ2-2
d_call: TRBD2
clone_size: .
v_call: TRBV7-6
cdr3_aa: CASSLGTRANTGELFF

j_call: TRBJ1-1
d_call: .
clone_size: .
v_call: TRBV7-2
cdr3_aa: CASSSLVGGAVNTEAFF

j_call: TRBJ1-4
d_call: .
clone_size: many
v_call: TRBV20-1
cdr3_aa: CSAQVEGKLFF

j_call: TRBJ2-5
d_call: .
clone_size: few
v_call: TRBV27
cdr3_aa: CASSRSGLAETQYF

j_call: TRBJ1-2
d_call: TRBD1
clone_size: many
v_call: TRBV9
cdr3_aa: CASSVEGQGDKFDYGYTF

j_call: TRBJ2-5
d_call: .
clone_size: many
v_call: TRBV7-9
cdr3_aa: CASSPGQYGETQYF

j_call: TRBJ2-2
d_call: .
clone_size: few
v_call: TRBV7-9
cdr3_aa: CASSSETGNTGELFF

j_call: TRBJ1-3
d_call: TRBD1
clone_size: many
v_call: TRBV7-9
cdr3_aa: CASRGDRSSGNTIYF

j_call: TRBJ1-6
d_call: .
clone_size: few
v_call: TRBV10-3
cdr3_aa: CAISAGTNNSPLHF

j_call: TRBJ2-5
d_call: .
clone_size: .
v_call: TRBV11-1
cdr3_aa: CASSPGTPQGTQYF

j_call: TRBJ2-5
d_call: .
clone_size: many
v_call: TRBV7-3
cdr3_aa: CASSLSWQQETQYF

j_call: TRBJ2-5
d_call: TRBD2
clone_size: few
v_call: TRBV24-1
cdr3_aa: CATSDLAGGETQYF

j_call: TRBJ1-4
d_call: TRBD1
clone_size: few
v_call: TRBV7-3
cdr3_aa: CASAGTGDEKLFF

j_call: TRBJ2-7
d_call: TRBD1
clone_size: many
v_call: TRBV2
cdr3_aa: CASSEAGDRGYEQYF

j_call: TRBJ2-5
d_call: .
clone_size: many
v_call: TRBV7-8
cdr3_aa: CASSLALGPGRETQYF

j_call: TRBJ1-1
d_call: .
clone_size: .
v_call: TRBV11-3
cdr3_aa: CASSLVTSMGGAFF

j_call: TRBJ1-6
d_call: TRBD1
clone_size: many
v_call: TRBV15
cdr3_aa: CATSRDGGTGVYSPLHF

j_call: TRBJ1-2
d_call: TRBD1
clone_size: many
v_call: TRBV7-9
cdr3_aa: CASSTVQGFDYGYTF

j_call: TRBJ1-5
d_call: TRBD1
clone_size: .
v_call: TRBV19
cdr3_aa: CASRDRALYSNQPQHF

j_call: TRBJ2-7
d_call: TRBD1
clone_size: .
v_call: TRBV15
cdr3_aa: CATSRDPGQGYVLYF

j_call: TRBJ1-2
d_call: .
clone_size: many
v_call: TRBV20-1
cdr3_aa: CSANYYGYTF

j_call: TRBJ2-7
d_call: .
clone_size: many
v_call: TRBV29-1
cdr3_aa: CSATPWGSYEQYF

j_call: TRBJ2-7
d_call: TRBD1
clone_size: many
v_call: TRBV10-3
cdr3_aa: CAISEAGTGYEQYF

j_call: TRBJ1-2
d_call: .
clone_size: many
v_call: TRBV5-1
cdr3_aa: CASSATSANYGYTF

j_call: TRBJ1-2
d_call: .
clone_size: many
v_call: TRBV7-6
cdr3_aa: CASSFREVGGLSGYGYTF

j_call: TRBJ1-1
d_call: .
clone_size: .
v_call: TRBV4-2
cdr3_aa: CASSLLPTPLNTEASF

j_call: TRBJ1-2
d_call: TRBD1
clone_size: many
v_call: TRBV7-2
cdr3_aa: CASSLAATGEFGYTF

j_call: TRBJ2-7
d_call: TRBD1
clone_size: once
v_call: TRBV29-1
cdr3_aa: CSASTGGSYEQYF

j_call: TRBJ2-2
d_call: TRBD2
clone_size: .
v_call: TRBV6-7
cdr3_aa: CASRTGTSGNYTGELFF

j_call: TRBJ2-7
d_call: .
clone_size: .
v_call: TRBV13
cdr3_aa: CASSADSHYEQYF

j_call: TRBJ1-5
d_call: .
clone_size: .
v_call: TRBV18
cdr3_aa: CASSPPGSTGGEPQHF

j_call: TRBJ2-5
d_call: .
clone_size: many
v_call: TRBV10-1
cdr3_aa: CASSESKTVQETQYF

j_call: TRBJ2-3
d_call: .
clone_size: few
v_call: TRBV29-1
cdr3_aa: CSVSGTDTQYF